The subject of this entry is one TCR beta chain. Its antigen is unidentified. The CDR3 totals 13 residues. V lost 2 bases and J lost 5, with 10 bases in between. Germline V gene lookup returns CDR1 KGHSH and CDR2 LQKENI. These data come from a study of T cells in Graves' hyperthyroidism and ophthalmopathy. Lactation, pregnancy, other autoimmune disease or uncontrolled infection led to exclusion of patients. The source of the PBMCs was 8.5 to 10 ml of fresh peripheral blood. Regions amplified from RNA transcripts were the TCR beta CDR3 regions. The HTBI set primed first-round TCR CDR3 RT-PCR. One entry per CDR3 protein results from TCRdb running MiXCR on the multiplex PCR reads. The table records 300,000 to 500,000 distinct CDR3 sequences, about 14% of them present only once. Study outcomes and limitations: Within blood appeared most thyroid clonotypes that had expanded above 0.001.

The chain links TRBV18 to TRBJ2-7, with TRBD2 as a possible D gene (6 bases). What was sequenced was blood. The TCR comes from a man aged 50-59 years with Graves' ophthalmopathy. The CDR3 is CASSPTGVNEQYF. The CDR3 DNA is TGTGCCAGCTCACCAACGGGGGTAAACGAGCAGTACTTC.